The clone carrying this TCR beta chain has at least ten counts. Its target is unknown. Breast cancer patients provided tissue from their axillary draining lymph nodes. This record comes from a study of breast tumors, draining lymph nodes, adjacent tissues. The study's findings and limits: The lymph node origin of tumor T cells was framed as consistent with a hypothesis, not demonstrated.

Via MiXCR, TCRdb re-called the multiplex PCR reads, giving one row per CDR3 protein. Among about 200,000 distinct CDR3 sequences listed, under 35% were seen once. Trimming removed 5 bases from V and 6 bases from J; junction bases left unmatched: 7. The CDR3 is 13 amino acids. Germline V gives CDR1 DFQATT, CDR2 SNEGSKA (reference sequence). Sequencing was performed on axillary lymph node tissue. The sequence was collected from a female donor with breast cancer. Some clones in this sample may be carry-over from other donors' samples. The chain is built from TRBV20-1 and TRBJ2-7; 10 bases match TRBD2. As DNA, the CDR3 is TGCAGTGCTGTAGCGGGAGGAGTAAGCGAGCAGTACTTC. Translating gives CSAVAGGVSEQYF.